A selection of T cell receptor beta chains follows, all from one sample in a study of OX40 agonist ivuxolimab in advanced cancers. Profiled with immunoSEQ multiplex PCR; TCRdb holds only in-frame clones, not every one. The sample yields more than 45,000 clones, around 90% seen once. The specimen was CD4+ or CD8+ T cells sorted from blood, collected in a trial of the OX40 agonist ivuxolimab. The receptors stem from an adult with an advanced solid tumor such as melanoma, head and neck, liver or kidney cancer. The CDR3 runs from the conserved cysteine through the conserved F or W. A D gene is named only where the DNA matches it firmly. The size field is filled for only some rows; it gives once, few, many or a size class.

>TRBJ2-7|TRBV27|once|.
CASSLWGETPLYF
TGTGCCAGCAGTTTGTGGGGGGAGACCCCTCTGTACTTC
>TRBJ2-7|TRBV11-2|.|.
CASRTELRYEQYF
TGTGCCAGCAGGACAGAACTTCGATACGAGCAGTACTTC
>TRBJ1-2|TRBV7-8|.|TRBD1
CASSAQTGLGDYGYTF
TGTGCCAGCAGCGCGCAGACAGGGCTAGGAGACTATGGCTACACCTTC
>TRBJ2-5|TRBV5-6|.|.
CASSLDSFQETQYF
TGTGCCAGCAGCTTGGACAGTTTCCAAGAGACCCAGTACTTC
>TRBJ2-7|TRBV9|.|.
CASSVEGAHYEQYF
TGTGCCAGCAGCGTAGAAGGGGCCCACTACGAGCAGTACTTC
>TRBJ2-5|TRBV21-1|.|.
CASSRDGREETQYF
TGTGCCAGCAGCAGGGACGGGAGGGAAGAGACCCAGTACTTC
>TRBJ1-2|TRBV7-2|.|TRBD1
CASSQTGGDGYTF
TGTGCCAGCAGTCAGACAGGGGGCGACGGCTACACCTTC
>TRBJ2-1|TRBV4-2|few|.
CASSQEEETSLEQFF
TGTGCCAGCAGCCAAGAGGAGGAGACATCCTTAGAGCAGTTCTTC
>TRBJ2-1|TRBV7-9|.|.
CASSSRAGYNEQFF
TGTGCCAGCAGCTCTCGGGCAGGCTACAATGAGCAGTTCTTC
>TRBJ2-7|TRBV11-2|.|.
CASSLIFGVGYEQYF
TGTGCCAGCAGCTTAATTTTCGGGGTTGGCTACGAGCAGTACTTC
>TRBJ2-1|TRBV4-2|medium-sized|TRBD2
CASSHSGGNGEQFF
TGTGCCAGCAGCCACAGCGGGGGGAACGGTGAGCAGTTCTTC
>TRBJ2-3|TRBV9|once|.
CASSTLITDTQYF
TGTGCCAGCAGCACCCTCATAACAGATACGCAGTATTTT
>TRBJ1-2|TRBV19|.|TRBD1
CASLKTGEVDGYTF
TGTGCCAGTTTGAAGACAGGGGAGGTCGATGGCTACACCTTC
>TRBJ1-6|TRBV7-8|.|TRBD1
CASSQTTGFRTGGLVNSPLHF
TGTGCCAGCAGTCAAACCACAGGGTTTCGAACAGGGGGGCTCGTGAATTCACCCCTCCACTTT
>TRBJ1-1|TRBV10-2|.|.
CASSVSTEAFF
TGCGCCAGCAGTGTGTCGACTGAAGCTTTCTTT
>TRBJ2-1|TRBV7-9|.|.
CASSPRRGPYNEQFF
TGTGCCAGCAGCCCTAGGAGGGGGCCCTACAATGAGCAGTTCTTC
>TRBJ2-7|TRBV6-5|.|.
CASSSYDSYEQYF
TGTGCCAGCAGTTCCTACGACAGCTACGAGCAGTACTTC
>TRBJ2-7|TRBV30|.|TRBD1
CAWRRTGKYEQYF
TGTGCCTGGAGACGGACAGGGAAATACGAGCAGTACTTC
>TRBJ2-5|TRBV6-1|.|TRBD2
CASSGLAGAGRETQYF
TGTGCCAGCAGTGGACTAGCGGGGGCGGGGAGAGAGACCCAGTACTTC
>TRBJ2-5|TRBV5-1|.|.
CASSQTWTDTIQETQYF
TGCGCCAGCAGCCAAACTTGGACGGACACCATACAAGAGACCCAGTACTTC
>TRBJ2-6|TRBV7-7|.|.
CASSLGGRSTGANVLTF
TGTGCCAGCAGCTTGGGAGGAAGAAGTACTGGGGCCAACGTCCTGACTTTC
>TRBJ1-2|TRBV6-4|once|.
CASSDSPGALTGYTF
TGTGCCAGCAGTGACTCCCCGGGGGCGTTAACTGGCTACACCTTC
>TRBJ2-7|TRBV7-2|.|.
CASSLFAGASGEQYF
TGTGCCAGCAGCTTATTTGCGGGGGCCTCCGGCGAGCAGTACTTC
>TRBJ2-5|TRBV6-1|.|.
CAGTGVSSETQYF
TGTGCCGGGACGGGGGTATCCTCCGAGACCCAGTACTTC
>TRBJ1-2|TRBV5-1|.|.
CASSPGNGYTF
TGCGCCAGCAGCCCCGGAAATGGCTACACCTTC
>TRBJ2-7|TRBV6-6|.|TRBD1
CASSRQGNPYEQYF
TGTGCCAGCAGTCGACAGGGGAACCCCTACGAGCAGTACTTC
>TRBJ2-3|TRBV6-6|.|TRBD1
CASNSGTGATDTQYF
TGTGCCAGCAATTCCGGGACAGGTGCTACAGATACGCAGTATTTT
>TRBJ2-5|TRBV6-5|.|.
CASSPVGGTQYF
TGTGCCAGCAGCCCGGTCGGTGGGACCCAGTACTTC
>TRBJ1-3|TRBV7-9|.|.
CASSRTGNTIYF
TGTGCCAGCAGCCGGACAGGAAACACCATATATTTT
>TRBJ2-1|TRBV4-1|.|TRBD1
CASSQGQGASTEQFF
TGCGCCAGCAGCCAAGGACAGGGGGCCTCAACAGAGCAGTTCTTC
>TRBJ1-4|TRBV7-9|.|.
CASSSSWMATNEKLFF
TGTGCCAGCAGCTCTAGCTGGATGGCAACTAATGAAAAACTGTTTTTT
>TRBJ2-7|TRBV6-5|.|.
CASRGGAYEQYF
TGTGCCAGCAGGGGGGGCGCCTACGAGCAGTACTTC
>TRBJ2-3|TRBV7-9|.|TRBD2
CASSPSRAGEPRDTQYF
TGTGCCAGCAGCCCAAGCCGGGCGGGAGAACCGAGGGATACGCAGTATTTT
>TRBJ2-7|TRBV7-2|.|.
CASSLVPESYEQYF
TGTGCCAGCAGCTTAGTACCGGAGTCCTACGAGCAGTACTTC
>TRBJ1-4|TRBV5-5|.|.
CASTHYGTTNEKLFF
TGTGCCAGCACCCACTATGGAACAACTAATGAAAAACTGTTTTTT
>TRBJ1-2|TRBV2|.|.
CASSEVSWGGYGYTF
TGTGCCAGCAGTGAAGTTTCCTGGGGGGGCTATGGCTACACCTTC
>TRBJ2-3|TRBV13|.|TRBD1
CASSGGQGDTDTQYF
TGTGCCAGCAGTGGGGGACAGGGGGATACAGATACGCAGTATTTT
>TRBJ2-1|TRBV19|.|.
CASSARGDYNEQFF
TGTGCCAGTAGTGCCAGGGGCGACTACAATGAGCAGTTCTTC
>TRBJ1-2|TRBV2|once|.
CASTAGLANYGYTF
TGTGCCAGCACGGCAGGCTTAGCTAACTATGGCTACACCTTC
>TRBJ1-2|TRBV10-3|once|TRBD1
CAISRDRELGNYGYTF
TGTGCCATCAGCCGGGACAGGGAGTTGGGGAACTATGGCTACACCTTC
>TRBJ2-2|TRBV19|once|.
CASSPELGNTGELFF
TGTGCCAGTAGCCCCGAGTTGGGGAACACCGGGGAGCTGTTTTTT
>TRBJ2-1|TRBV4-3|.|TRBD2
CASSKSGGVNEQFF
TGCGCCAGCAGCAAAAGCGGGGGGGTGAATGAGCAGTTCTTC
>TRBJ2-3|TRBV7-9|.|TRBD1
CASSLGGAGGQDTQYF
TGTGCCAGCAGCTTAGGGGGAGCAGGGGGCCAAGATACGCAGTATTTT
>TRBJ2-7|TRBV27|.|TRBD1
CASSSMAGTGGAEQYF
TGTGCCAGCAGTTCCATGGCCGGGACAGGGGGCGCCGAGCAGTACTTC
>TRBJ2-1|TRBV6-5|.|TRBD2
CASKLAGGGNEQFF
TGTGCCAGCAAATTAGCGGGGGGCGGCAATGAGCAGTTCTTC
>TRBJ1-4|TRBV19|.|.
CASTGEWQINEKLFF
TGTGCCAGTACAGGTGAATGGCAGATCAATGAAAAACTGTTTTTT
>TRBJ1-6|TRBV6-6|.|.
CASSYSLQGLDSPLHF
TGTGCCAGCAGTTACTCGCTACAGGGCCTTGATTCACCCCTCCACTTT
>TRBJ2-7|TRBV9|.|.
CASSVSVGESEQYF
TGTGCCAGCAGCGTAAGTGTGGGGGAGAGCGAGCAGTACTTC
>TRBJ1-3|TRBV2|.|.
CASTRENSGNTIYF
TGTGCCAGCACTCGGGAGAACTCTGGAAACACCATATATTTT
>TRBJ1-4|TRBV2|.|TRBD1
CAKTGDGEKLFF
TGTGCCAAGACAGGGGATGGTGAAAAACTGTTTTTT
>TRBJ2-3|TRBV9|.|.
CASSGTVKTDTQYF
TGTGCCAGCAGCGGGACGGTAAAAACAGATACGCAGTATTTT
>TRBJ2-1|TRBV11-2|.|.
CASSSVPNEQFF
TGTGCCAGCAGCTCGGTTCCAAATGAGCAGTTCTTC
>TRBJ1-2|TRBV28|.|.
CASSPLVSPAYGYTF
TGTGCCAGCAGTCCCCTCGTTTCCCCAGCTTATGGCTACACCTTC
>TRBJ2-7|TRBV29-1|.|.
CSVVLSELWNEQYF
TGCAGCGTTGTGTTGTCAGAGCTTTGGAACGAGCAGTACTTC
>TRBJ2-7|TRBV4-1|.|.
CASSPGLGYYEQYF
TGCGCCAGCAGTCCGGGGTTAGGCTACTACGAGCAGTACTTC